This T cell receptor (beta chain) was identified in a study of a mutant IDH1 vaccine in newly diagnosed glioma. In the study overall: Investigators started vaccination 4-6 weeks after radiotherapy alone, or with temozolomide cycles.

Concerning this clone itself: The target antigen is unknown.

Study-wide findings and caveats: The occurrence of vaccine-induced immune responses was seen in 90% to 95% of patients.

As for time point: week 47, end of study. A single vaccine dose contained 300 ug of mutant IDH1 20-mer peptide, and topical imiquimod was used with it. Between the trimmed V and J ends, which lost 5 bases and 4 bases, there was a span of 9 bases. The germline V gene has CDR1 SGHAT and CDR2 FQNNGV. The CDR3 totals 13 residues. TCRdb's table, derived via immunoSEQ multiplex PCR, lists solely in-frame clones and lacks some. The table has about 34,000 clones, 80% to 95% seen once. This chain joins TRBV11-2 and TRBJ1-3; the D gene is possibly TRBD1 (6 bases). Specimen: PBMCs, collected from a glioma patient whose treatment included an IDH1 peptide vaccine. The sequence derives from a woman aged 40-49 years with glioma. CDR3 DNA: TGTGCCAGCAGCACAGGGCCGGGAAACACCATATATTTT. Protein: CASSTGPGNTIYF. Full variable domain (outside the CDR3, taken from reference TRBV11-2 and TRBJ1-3): EAGVAQSPRYKIIEKRQSVAFWCNPISGHATLYWYQQILGQGPKLLIQFQNNGVVDDSQLPKDRFSAERLKGVDSTLKIQPAKLEDSAVYLCASSTGPGNTIYFGEGSWLTVV.